This T cell receptor beta chain was found in a study of neurological immune-mediated disorders. At least ten counts were recorded for this clonotype. TCRdb re-analysed the 5' RACE reads in MiXCR, keeping a single row per CDR3 protein. The data hold about 21,000 distinct CDR3 sequences, with about 6% observed a single time. The sorted libraries involved the use of about 930,000 CD4+ or CD8+ T cells. The V gene's germline CDR1 is SNHLY and CDR2 FYNNEI. The CDR3 extends over 14 amino acids. The germline V and J ends were trimmed by 7 bases and 1 base, with 11 bases remaining between them. The clonotype originates from a young man in good health. Specimen: CD8+ T cells from blood. The chain links TRBV2 to TRBJ2-1, with unresolved D. The CDR3 sequence is CASTRTDSYNEQFF. CDR3 nucleotides: TGTGCCAGCACCAGAACAGATTCCTACAATGAGCAGTTCTTC.